This T cell receptor beta chain was recovered during a study of blood T cell repertoires in COVID-19. Study processing details: From reference gene primer amplification, estimates of nucleated cell counts were derived. The protocol was immunoSEQ multiplex PCR, while the TCRdb copy is restricted to in-frame clones and leaves out a portion. Clone size and the V and J calls come from that table; the DNA yielded D and trimming. The table has tens of thousands of clones, approximately 90% seen once. Germline loops: CDR1 MDHEN, CDR2 SYDVKM. CDR3 size: 17 residues. Trimming removed 8 bases from V and 1 base from J; junction bases left unmatched: 6.

The chain recombines TRBV28 with TRBJ2-2; TRBD2 matches at 14 bases. What was sequenced was peripheral blood. This receptor was obtained from a human donor in a cohort sampled during active COVID-19. In DNA form, the CDR3 reads TGTGCCAGCGACCCGGGACTAGCGGGAGAGAACACCGGGGAGCTGTTTTTT. Its translation is CASDPGLAGENTGELFF.